What follows are 25 T cell receptor beta chains derived from one specimen sequenced in a study of monozygotic twins with cystic fibrosis. Some clones are missing from TCRdb's copy, which holds only in-frame ones; the method was immunoSEQ multiplex PCR. Among 34,000 or so clones listed, under 95% were seen once. The sample taken for sequencing was blood. These receptor sequences come from a girl aged 2 to 9 with cystic fibrosis.

The genes are TRBV11-2 and TRBJ1-1; D is ambiguous. This CDR3 region has 15 residues. Trimming stripped 3 bases from V and 2 bases from J, with 13 bases between. CDR1 is SGHAT, CDR2 FQNNGV, per germline. CDR3: CASSFLADFNTEAFF. The CDR3 DNA follows: TGTGCCAGCAGCTTTCTAGCAGATTTCAACACTGAAGCTTTCTTT.

The J gene is TRBJ2-7, the V gene TRBV11-2; D unresolved. V was trimmed by 4 bases and J by 3 bases, leaving 13 bases between them. Per the germline V gene, CDR1 is SGHAT and CDR2 is FQNNGV. CDR3 length equals 14 residues. Here the CDR3 reads CASSSPGSLYEQYF. DNA for the CDR3: TGTGCCAGCAGCTCCCCGGGTTCCCTCTACGAGCAGTACTTC.

The rearrangement links TRBV7-8 to TRBJ2-1, with D hard to call. Trimming took 4 bases from V and 2 from J, leaving 12 bases between them. Germline lookup yields CDR1 SGHVS and CDR2 FQNEAQ. The CDR3 runs to 15 residues. In DNA form, the CDR3 reads TGTGCCAGCAGCTCCGTGGGCCGAGCCTACAATGAGCAGTTCTTC. Translated, it gives CASSSVGRAYNEQFF.

The V gene is TRBV28, the J gene TRBJ1-1; D is unresolved. CDR3 length equals 14 residues. The V gene lost 3 bases and the J gene lost 1 base, with 9 bases spanning the gap. Per germline, CDR1 MDHEN and CDR2 SYDVKM. CDR3 DNA: TGTGCCAGCAGTTTGTACATGCAGAACACTGAAGCTTTCTTT. Protein: CASSLYMQNTEAFF.

CDR3 DNA: TGTGCCAGCAGCTCGGGGGCGGGTAATTCACCCCTCCACTTT. It translates to CASSSGAGNSPLHF. This chain links TRBV5-6 with TRBJ1-6, with D possibly TRBD1 on 6 matching bases. Germline V gives CDR1 SGHDT, CDR2 YYEEEE. CDR3 length equals 14 residues. The V end lost 3 bases, the J end lost 6 bases, and 10 bases lay between the germline ends. Using reference TRBV5-6 and TRBJ1-6 for the parts outside the CDR3, the full variable domain is DAGVTQSPTHLIKTRGQQVTLRCSPKSGHDTVSWYQQALGQGPQFIFQYYEEEERQRGNFPDRFSGHQFPNYSSELNVNALLLGDSALYLCASSSGAGNSPLHFGNGTRLTVT.

This sequence joins TRBV20-1 and TRBJ1-4; maybe TRBD1 (5 bases). The CDR3 runs to 11 residues. V dropped 8 bases and J dropped 5 bases, with 9 bases sitting between them. CDR1 and CDR2 (germline): DFQATT, SNEGSKA (reference sequence). The CDR3 is CSSEGNEKLFF. The CDR3 DNA reads TGCAGTTCGGAGGGGAATGAAAAACTGTTTTTT.

This chain uses TRBV2 with TRBJ1-1; D uncertain. Per germline, CDR1 SNHLY and CDR2 FYNNEI. Trimming removed 4 bases at V and 5 bases at J, with 14 bases between. The CDR3 is made up of 14 amino acids. The CDR3 nucleotides read TGTGCCAGCAGTGGACCGGCGCCGGGGACTGAAGCTTTCTTT. Residues: CASSGPAPGTEAFF.

This chain links TRBV11-2 with TRBJ2-1; 11 bases match TRBD2. Looked up from germline, CDR1 is SGHAT and CDR2 is FQNNGV. The CDR3 extends over 19 amino acids. V shed 4 bases, J shed 4 bases, and the junction held 15 bases outside the gene matches. The CDR3: CASSSKRDSGTSGYNEQFF. The DNA of the CDR3 is TGTGCCAGCAGCTCAAAACGCGACTCCGGGACTAGCGGATACAATGAGCAGTTCTTC.

The chain carries TRBV4-2 and TRBJ1-5; D call uncertain. V gave up 0 bases and J gave up 3 bases, with 9 bases separating them. Germline V gene sequence: CDR1 LGHNA, CDR2 YNFKEQ. The CDR3 consists of 15 residues. CDR3 DNA: TGTGCCAGCAGCCAAGAAGGCCATATCAATCAGCCCCAGCATTTT. This translates into CASSQEGHINQPQHF.

The rearrangement joins TRBV7-2 to TRBJ2-2, with D maybe TRBD1 (7 bases). This CDR3 region has 18 residues. Germline CDR1 reads SGHTA; CDR2 reads FQGNSA. V dropped 3 bases and J dropped 5 bases, with 22 bases sitting between them. CDR3 bases: TGTGCCAGCAGCTTCCGGGGGACAGCCCACCTAGGGACCGGGGAGCTGTTTTTT. Translation gives CASSFRGTAHLGTGELFF.

The J gene is TRBJ2-1, the V gene TRBV9; the match to TRBD2 covers 11 bases. V lost 3 bases to trimming and J lost 7 bases; unmatched junction nucleotides: 3. The CDR3 loop spans 14 amino acids. Germline V gene data show CDR1 as SGDLS and CDR2 as YYNGEE. The CDR3 bases are TGTGCCAGCAGCGCACTAGCGGGAGTTAATGAGCAGTTCTTC. This sequence encodes CASSALAGVNEQFF.

The CDR3 spells CASSHGQQLRWDYGYTF. For the CDR3, the DNA is TGTGCCAGCAGCCACGGACAGCAGCTTAGGTGGGACTATGGCTACACCTTC. The gene calls are TRBV2 and TRBJ1-2, with a possible D match to TRBD1 (6 bases). This CDR3 region has 17 residues. Trimming took 6 bases from V and 3 from J, leaving 23 bases between them. Germline V lookup: CDR1 SNHLY, CDR2 FYNNEI.

The J gene is TRBJ1-1, the V gene TRBV18; TRBD1 agrees at 7 bases. V shed 4 bases and J 5 bases; nucleotides not matched to a gene: 13. The CDR3 is 16 amino acids. Germline CDR1 is KGHSH and CDR2 is LQKENI. CDR3 protein: CASSQTGAWVLTEAFF. The CDR3 DNA sequence: TGTGCCAGCTCACAAACAGGGGCCTGGGTTCTGACTGAAGCTTTCTTT.

The J gene is TRBJ1-3, the V gene TRBV9; no reliable D call. CDR1 and CDR2 (germline): SGDLS, YYNGEE. The CDR3 is 16 residues long. Trimming removed 0 bases at V and 0 bases at J, with 10 bases between. This CDR3 reads CASSVGHHTSGNTIYF. The CDR3 DNA reads TGTGCCAGCAGCGTAGGGCATCATACCTCTGGAAACACCATATATTTT.

The chain's CDR3 is CASSFSQSGANVLTF. The DNA for the CDR3 is TGCGCCAGCAGCTTTAGCCAGTCTGGGGCCAACGTCCTGACTTTC. This chain links TRBV5-1 with TRBJ2-6; D unresolved. The V gene lost 2 bases and the J gene lost 1 base, with 7 bases spanning the gap. The CDR3 loop spans 15 amino acids. Per the germline V gene, CDR1 is SGHRS and CDR2 is YFSETQ.

This clone was seen a handful of times. CDR3 nucleotides: TGTGCCAGCAGTGACGGGAACACCGGGGAGCTGTTTTTT. It is translated as CASSDGNTGELFF. V usage is TRBV6-4 and J usage is TRBJ2-2; D gene ambiguous. Trimming pared 2 bases from V and 1 base from J, leaving 2 bases between. The length of the CDR3 is 13 residues. Germline V CDR1 and CDR2: MRHNA, SNTAGT.

The chain is built from TRBV19 and TRBJ1-2; tentatively, D is TRBD1 (6 bases). V was cut by 3 bases and J by 13 bases, with 21 bases left in between. Germline CDR1 LNHDA, CDR2 SQIVND (reference sequence). There are 14 residues in the CDR3. CDR3 in DNA: TGTGCCAGTAGTATGAATAGTCTCGGACAGTCTGGCACCTTC. Encoded protein: CASSMNSLGQSGTF.

This clone has only one observation. The chain has TRBV30 and TRBJ2-3, with D maybe TRBD1 (5 bases). Trimming removed 0 bases at V and 4 bases at J, with 14 bases between. Germline-derived CDR1 and CDR2 are GTSNPN and SVGIG (reference sequence). The CDR3 consists of 15 residues. The CDR3 reads CAWSVGQGFADTQYF. The CDR3 DNA sequence: TGTGCCTGGAGTGTAGGGCAGGGTTTTGCAGATACGCAGTATTTT.

The J gene is TRBJ2-7, the V gene TRBV11-2; the match to TRBD2 covers 10 bases. Per germline, CDR1 SGHAT and CDR2 FQNNGV. V was clipped by 2 bases and J by 4 bases; unmatched bases: 8. This CDR3 comprises 16 residues. The chain's CDR3 is CASSLRSGTSVYEQYF. The CDR3 nucleotides are TGTGCCAGCAGCTTACGTTCCGGGACTAGCGTTTACGAGCAGTACTTC.

The rearrangement links TRBV20-1 to TRBJ1-2; D remains unclear. Deletions cut 6 bases from V and 7 bases from J, with 12 bases between. From germline, CDR1 is DFQATT and CDR2 SNEGSKA (reference sequence). The CDR3 has 11 residues. CDR3 region: CSARYDVGYTF. Written as DNA, the CDR3 is TGCAGTGCCCGGTACGACGTTGGCTACACCTTC.

The rearrangement links TRBV19 to TRBJ2-6; the D gene is possibly TRBD1 (6 bases). Between the trimmed V and J ends, which lost 4 bases and 4 bases, there was a span of 14 bases. CDR1 and CDR2 from the germline V gene are LNHDA and SQIVND (reference sequence). This CDR3 has 16 residues. In DNA form, the CDR3 reads TGTGCCAGTAGTACCCACAGGGAGACAGGGGCCAACGTCCTGACTTTC. This sequence encodes CASSTHRETGANVLTF.

This chain connects TRBV27 to TRBJ1-4; 10 bases agree with TRBD1. The CDR3 has 13 amino acids. Germline CDR1 MNHEY, CDR2 SMNVEV (reference sequence). The V and J ends lost 3 bases and 10 bases, in that order; junction bases with no gene match: 2. The DNA of the CDR3 is TGTGCCAGCAGTTTGGGGGACAGGGGAAAACTGTTTTTT. It encodes CASSLGDRGKLFF. Full variable domain (outside the CDR3, taken from reference TRBV27 and TRBJ1-4): EAQVTQNPRYLITVTGKKLTVTCSQNMNHEYMSWYRQDPGLGLRQIYYSMNVEVTDKGDVPEGYKVSRKEKRNFPLILESPSPNQTSLYFCASSLGDRGKLFFGSGTQLSVL.

V is TRBV13 and J is TRBJ2-2, with D possibly being TRBD2 (5 bases). Between the trimmed V and J ends, which lost 6 bases and 0 bases, there was a span of 14 bases. This CDR3 comprises 16 residues. From germline, CDR1 is PRHDT and CDR2 FYEKMQ (reference sequence). CDR3 amino acids: CASSTEGGTNTGELFF. As DNA, the CDR3 is TGTGCCAGCAGTACAGAAGGAGGAACGAACACCGGGGAGCTGTTTTTT.

This chain links TRBV28 with TRBJ2-7; 16 bases map to TRBD2. The CDR3 spans 15 residues. Unmatched junction bases numbered 3, after V lost 6 bases and J lost 4 bases. The germline gives CDR1 MDHEN, CDR2 SYDVKM. The CDR3 region is CASSQGLAGGYEQYF. The CDR3 DNA sequence: TGTGCCAGCAGCCAGGGACTAGCGGGAGGGTACGAGCAGTACTTC.

The chain uses TRBV18 and TRBJ2-5; D unresolved. Germline CDR1 KGHSH, CDR2 LQKENI. The V and J ends lost 0 bases and 0 bases respectively, with 2 bases between them. The CDR3 is 13 amino acids. The CDR3: CASSPPYQETQYF. CDR3 bases: TGTGCCAGCTCACCACCGTACCAAGAGACCCAGTACTTC.